What follows are 8 T cell receptor beta chains derived from one specimen sequenced in a study of cytomegalovirus exposure and HLA in healthy donors. TCRdb's copy holds only in-frame clones and misses some; the assay was immunoSEQ multiplex PCR. The data show about 56,000 clones, about 88% seen once. Sequencing was done on a sample of PBMCs. The receptors originated from a woman aged 18-29 years in good health and CMV-seronegative.

The chain is built from TRBV5-1 and TRBJ2-1; D may be TRBD2 (5 bases). Trimming shortened V by 0 bases and J by 7 bases, and 8 bases separated the two germline ends. Per the germline V gene, CDR1 is SGHRS and CDR2 is YFSETQ. CDR3 length equals 13 residues. In DNA form, the CDR3 reads TGCGCCAGCAGCTTGGCCGAGGGTAATGAGCAGTTCTTC. As protein: CASSLAEGNEQFF.

The genes are TRBV10-3 and TRBJ2-3; 10 bases map to TRBD2. The CDR3 length is 16 residues. V shed 6 bases, J shed 2 bases, and the junction held 8 bases outside the gene matches. Germline-derived CDR1 and CDR2 are ENHRY and SYGVKD. Here the CDR3 DNA reads TGTGCCATCAGGGAAAGCGGGGGGGCCCCCACAGATACGCAGTATTTT. It codes for CAIRESGGAPTDTQYF.

The chain couples TRBV5-4 to TRBJ1-1; tentatively, D is TRBD1 (5 bases). Trimming removed 3 bases from V and 5 bases from J, with 11 bases in between. CDR3 length: 13 residues. Germline CDR1 SGHNT, CDR2 YYREEE (reference sequence). CDR3 sequence: CASSSGGLTEAFF. The CDR3, as DNA: TGTGCCAGCAGCTCCGGGGGGTTAACTGAAGCTTTCTTT. Using reference TRBV5-4 and TRBJ1-1 for the parts outside the CDR3, the full variable domain is ETGVTQSPTHLIKTRGQQVTLRCSSQSGHNTVSWYQQALGQGPQFIFQYYREEENGRGNFPPRFSGLQFPNYSSELNVNALELDDSALYLCASSSGGLTEAFFGQGTRLTVV.

This clone was recorded a few times. This chain connects TRBV4-3 to TRBJ2-7, with 11 positions matching TRBD2. The CDR3 is made up of 15 amino acids. J lost 4 bases, V lost 2 bases, and 4 bases had no gene match. The germline V gene has CDR1 LGHNA and CDR2 YSLEER. The CDR3 spells CASSQYSGRGYEQYF. The CDR3 region has the DNA TGCGCCAGCAGCCAATATAGCGGGAGGGGTTACGAGCAGTACTTC.

The gene calls are TRBV28 and TRBJ1-3, with D perhaps matching TRBD1 (5 bases). This CDR3 comprises 17 residues. With 5 bases removed from V and 0 bases from J, the gap between germline ends came to 17 bases. Germline V gives CDR1 MDHEN, CDR2 SYDVKM. CDR3 sequence reads: CASSMMGGDFSGNTIYF. In DNA, the CDR3 is TGTGCCAGCAGTATGATGGGGGGGGATTTCTCTGGAAACACCATATATTTT.

This clone was recorded only once. The chain combines TRBV29-1 with TRBJ1-2; TRBD1 is a possible D gene (6 bases). Between the trimmed V and J ends, which lost 7 bases and 2 bases, there was a span of 17 bases. The CDR3 consists of 14 residues. Germline CDR1 reads SQVTM; CDR2 reads ANQGSEA. The CDR3 nucleotides are TGCAGCGCCCAGGGGAGGGGGAAGAACTATGGCTACACCTTC. This sequence encodes CSAQGRGKNYGYTF.

This sequence joins TRBV4-2 and TRBJ2-3, with 8 bases fitting TRBD1. CDR3 length equals 14 residues. After removal of 2 bases from V and 5 bases from J, the junction contained 3 bases not matched to a gene. Germline V gene sequence: CDR1 LGHNA, CDR2 YNFKEQ. This chain's CDR3 is CASSQYRGVDTQYF. The CDR3 DNA sequence: TGTGCCAGCAGCCAATACAGGGGGGTAGATACGCAGTATTTT.

This clone was observed a handful of times. The chain has TRBV9 and TRBJ1-5; D possibly corresponds to TRBD1 (6 bases). Germline V gene sequence: CDR1 SGDLS, CDR2 YYNGEE. The CDR3 runs 16 residues. V lost 0 bases and J 7 bases, leaving 17 bases between the germline ends. CDR3 protein: CASSVVLGQGLQPQHF. The CDR3 nucleotides read TGTGCCAGCAGCGTAGTGCTAGGGCAGGGGTTACAGCCCCAGCATTTT.